This T cell receptor (beta chain) is from a study of cytomegalovirus exposure and HLA in healthy donors. Study-wide points: In a later analysis, HLA-associated TCR beta chains were more clonally expanded than equally common others.

Researchers ran the PCR with 60 Vbeta and 13 Jbeta primers. Assay used: immunoSEQ multiplex PCR; TCRdb lists only in-frame clones, some missing. The table shows around 140,000 clones, with 82% occurring only once. After removal of 4 bases from V and 0 bases from J, the junction contained 6 bases not matched to a gene. CDR1 and CDR2 (germline): SGHDN, FVKESK. This CDR3 is built from 16 residues. To note about this clone: The antigen is undetermined.

The TCR comes from a woman between 45 and 60 years old in good health and CMV-seropositive. The sequenced sample was PBMCs. The rearrangement uses TRBV14 and TRBJ1-1; the match to TRBD1 covers 9 bases. For the CDR3, the DNA is TGTGCCAGCAGCCCTCGGACAGGGGCGATGAACACTGAAGCTTTCTTT. Amino acids: CASSPRTGAMNTEAFF.